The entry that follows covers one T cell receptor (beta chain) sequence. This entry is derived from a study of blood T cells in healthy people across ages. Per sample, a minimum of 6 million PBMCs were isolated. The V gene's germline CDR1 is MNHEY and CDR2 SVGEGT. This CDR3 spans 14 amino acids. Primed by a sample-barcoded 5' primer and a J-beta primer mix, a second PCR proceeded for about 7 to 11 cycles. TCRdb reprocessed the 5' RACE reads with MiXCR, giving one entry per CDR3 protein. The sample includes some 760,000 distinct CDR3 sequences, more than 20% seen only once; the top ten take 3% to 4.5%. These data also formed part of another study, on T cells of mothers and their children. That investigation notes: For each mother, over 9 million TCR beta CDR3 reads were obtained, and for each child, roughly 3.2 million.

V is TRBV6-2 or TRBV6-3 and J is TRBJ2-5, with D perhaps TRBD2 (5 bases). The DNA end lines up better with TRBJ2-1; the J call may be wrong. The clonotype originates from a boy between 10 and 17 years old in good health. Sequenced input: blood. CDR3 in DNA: TGTGCCAGCAGTTGGGCCATAGCGTACAATGAGCAGTTCTTC. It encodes CASSWAIAYNEQFF.